The 9 T cell receptor beta chains in this list originate from one sample, sequenced in a study of identical twins. Each CDR3 protein is one row after TCRdb ran MiXCR on the 5' RACE reads. The table lists under 350,000 distinct CDR3 sequences, 8% to 9.5% of them singletons. These data are also associated with another study on yellow fever vaccine responses in identical twins.

The sample was CD8+ T cells sorted from blood. The receptors were gathered from a woman aged 18-30 years in good health.

The chain employs TRBV6-1 and TRBJ2-7, with 9 nucleotides matching TRBD2. The CDR3 runs to 15 residues. Looked up from germline, CDR1 is MNHNS and CDR2 is SASEGT. With 5 bases clipped from V and 5 bases from J, the junction kept 10 bases outside the gene matches. CDR3: CASSMWRGGSDEQYF. The CDR3 nucleotides are TGTGCCAGCAGTATGTGGCGGGGGGGTAGTGACGAGCAGTACTTC.

V usage is TRBV10-3 and J usage is TRBJ2-1; TRBD2 agrees at 7 bases. This CDR3 spans 15 amino acids. The V and J ends lost 3 bases and 8 bases, in that order; junction bases with no gene match: 10. CDR1 and CDR2 (germline): ENHRY, SYGVKD. The CDR3 reads CAISDGGGNLHEQFF. DNA of the CDR3: TGTGCCATCAGTGACGGGGGAGGGAATCTCCATGAGCAGTTCTTC.

This chain connects TRBV6-1 to TRBJ2-7, with TRBD2 matching over 8 bases. Per the germline V gene, CDR1 is MNHNS and CDR2 is SASEGT. This CDR3 is built from 15 residues. Losses at the gene ends were 6 bases for V and 4 bases for J; bases not matched to a gene: 11. CDR3 sequence reads: CASSPSGGAEYEQYF. The CDR3 DNA is TGTGCCAGCAGCCCGTCGGGGGGGGCGGAGTACGAGCAGTACTTC.

This chain connects TRBV2 to TRBJ1-1; D is ambiguous. Looked up from germline, CDR1 is SNHLY and CDR2 is FYNNEI. With 8 bases removed from V and 5 bases from J, the gap between germline ends came to 12 bases. The CDR3 consists of 12 residues. The CDR3 DNA follows: TGTGCCAGCGTGGGTCGACGGACTGAAGCTTTCTTT. It specifies CASVGRRTEAFF.

The V call is TRBV7-9, the J call TRBJ1-2; D not resolved. The CDR3 length is 13 residues. V shed 1 base and J shed 3 bases, with 6 bases lying between them. The V gene's germline CDR1 is SEHNR and CDR2 FQNEAQ (reference sequence). The CDR3 DNA sequence: TGTGCCAGCAGCTTAGATGGCCACTATGGCTACACCTTC. As protein: CASSLDGHYGYTF.

The rearrangement joins TRBV7-9 to TRBJ2-3; TRBD2 agrees at 10 bases. The V segment lost 4 bases and the J segment 4 bases; nucleotides outside the gene matches: 8. The CDR3 runs to 16 residues. Germline assignment: CDR1 SEHNR and CDR2 FQNEAQ (reference sequence). CDR3 coding DNA: TGTGCCAGCAGCTCACTAGCGGGGATTTCCCCAGATACGCAGTATTTT. Translation: CASSSLAGISPDTQYF.

This clonotype occurred many times. The chain couples TRBV4-3 to TRBJ2-1; possibly TRBD1 for D (6 bases). Trimming removed 2 bases from V and 4 bases from J, with 9 bases in between. The CDR3 contains 14 residues. Per germline, CDR1 LGHNA and CDR2 YSLEER. The CDR3 DNA sequence: TGCGCCAGCAGCCAAAGGGGGAAGTACAATGAGCAGTTCTTC. This sequence encodes CASSQRGKYNEQFF.

This clonotype was counted many times. For the CDR3, the DNA is TGCGCCAGCAGCCAAGACAGACTAAGCACAGATACGCAGTATTTT. Encoded protein: CASSQDRLSTDTQYF. The J gene is TRBJ2-3, the V gene TRBV4-3, with D perhaps TRBD2 (5 bases). Germline CDR1 reads LGHNA; CDR2 reads YSLEER. Trimming took 0 bases from V and 0 from J, leaving 7 bases between them. The CDR3 totals 15 residues.

This clonotype was detected ten times or more. The J gene is TRBJ2-1, the V gene TRBV6-2 or TRBV6-3; 10 bases agree with TRBD2. Germline V gives CDR1 MNHEY, CDR2 SVGEGT. The CDR3 is made up of 17 amino acids. The J segment lost 5 bases and the V segment lost 5 bases, leaving 12 bases of the junction unmatched. This chain's CDR3 is CASSVPPGLAENNEQFF. For the CDR3, the DNA is TGTGCCAGCAGTGTACCACCCGGACTAGCGGAGAACAATGAGCAGTTCTTC.